This TCR beta chain was sequenced during a study of blood T cell repertoires in COVID-19. TCRdb's table, derived via immunoSEQ multiplex PCR, lists solely in-frame clones and lacks some. The table shows about 130,000 clones, with 70% to 90% occurring only once. The CDR3 spans 14 residues. Germline CDR1 is PRHDT and CDR2 is FYEKMQ (reference sequence). Trimming took off 7 bases at V and 4 bases at J, with 16 bases between the two ends. This TCR derives from a woman aged 50 to 60 who had recovered from COVID-19. Source material: PBMCs or T cells enriched from blood (not recorded which). The V and J genes are TRBV13 and TRBJ1-2; D call uncertain. CDR3 sequence: CASKEALPTYGYTF. The CDR3 nucleotides are TGTGCCAGCAAAGAGGCACTTCCAACCTATGGCTACACCTTC. The full variable domain, in which reference TRBV13 and TRBJ1-2 provide the parts outside the CDR3, is AAGVIQSPRHLIKEKRETATLKCYPIPRHDTVYWYQQGPGQDPQFLISFYEKMQSDKGSIPDRFSAQQFSDYHSELNMSSLELGDSALYFCASKEALPTYGYTFGSGTRLTVV.